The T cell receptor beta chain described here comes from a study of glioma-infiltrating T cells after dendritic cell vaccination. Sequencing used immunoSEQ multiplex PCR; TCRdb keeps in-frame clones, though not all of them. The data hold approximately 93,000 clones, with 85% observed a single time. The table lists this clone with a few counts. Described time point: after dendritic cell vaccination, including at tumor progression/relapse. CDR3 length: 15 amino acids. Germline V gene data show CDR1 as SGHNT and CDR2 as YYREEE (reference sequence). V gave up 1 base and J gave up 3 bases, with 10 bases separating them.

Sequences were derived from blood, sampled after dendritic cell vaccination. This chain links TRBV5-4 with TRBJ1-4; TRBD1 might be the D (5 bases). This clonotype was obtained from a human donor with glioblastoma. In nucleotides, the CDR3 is TGTGCCAGCAGCTTGAAAGGGGTATCTAATGAAAAACTGTTTTTT. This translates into CASSLKGVSNEKLFF.